The T cell receptor (beta chain) under discussion was sequenced for a study of T cell responses to AZD1222 COVID-19 vaccine. There are 17 residues in the CDR3. Germline V gene data show CDR1 as MNHEY and CDR2 as SVGEGT. Unmatched junction bases numbered 7, after V lost 5 bases and J lost 2 bases. On this clone: No antigen is known for it.

Points from the study as a whole: Every sample of the repertoires postdated the peak T cell response. At 160-218 and 743-854, vaccine-associated CD4 TCRs were dominant, and they spanned spike.

Sequencing was performed with immunoSEQ multiplex PCR; in TCRdb, only in-frame clones are kept and a portion is missing. The profile shows about 54,000 clones, 84% of them singletons. This chain joins TRBV6-2 or TRBV6-3 and TRBJ2-3, with 13 nucleotides matching TRBD2. This receptor was taken from an adult in good health. Sequencing used peripheral blood, obtained on day 0 of AZD1222 vaccination. CDR3 protein: CASSTGTSGAFTDTQYF. In DNA form, the CDR3 reads TGTGCCAGCAGTACCGGGACTAGCGGGGCGTTCACAGATACGCAGTATTTT.